The clone carrying this T cell receptor beta chain was observed a single time. As yet, its antigen is unknown. The entry originates in a study of cytomegalovirus exposure and HLA in healthy donors. Study at large: As released early, the data held around 80 million unique TCRs from HLA-typed donors.

Germline lookup yields CDR1 LNHDA and CDR2 SQIVND (reference sequence). The CDR3 length is 17 residues. Trimming took 5 bases from V and 1 from J; bases not matched to a gene: 9. Whole-study findings and limits: Available immune exposure information covered CMV serostatus only.

PCR was performed using 60 Vbeta and 13 Jbeta primers. The assay was immunoSEQ multiplex PCR, and TCRdb's table has in-frame clones only and misses some. The table lists about 180,000 clones, around three quarters of them singletons, with 5% to 7% in the top ten. The chain combines TRBV19 with TRBJ1-5; TRBD1 aligns across 9 bases. The clonotype was recovered from a man aged 35 to 55 in good health and CMV-seronegative. The sequencing sample was made of PBMCs. The CDR3 bases are TGTGCCAGTAGTCCGGGACAGGGTTTAGCGAGCAATCAGCCCCAGCATTTT. This encodes CASSPGQGLASNQPQHF.